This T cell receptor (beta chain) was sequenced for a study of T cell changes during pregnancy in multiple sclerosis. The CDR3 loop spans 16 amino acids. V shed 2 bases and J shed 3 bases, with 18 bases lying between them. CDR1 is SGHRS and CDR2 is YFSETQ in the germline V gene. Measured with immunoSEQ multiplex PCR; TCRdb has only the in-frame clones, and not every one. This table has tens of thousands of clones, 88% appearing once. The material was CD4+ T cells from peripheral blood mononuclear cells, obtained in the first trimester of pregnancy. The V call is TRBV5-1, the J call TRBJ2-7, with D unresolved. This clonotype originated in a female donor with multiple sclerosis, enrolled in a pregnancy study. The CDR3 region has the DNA TGCGCCAGCAGCTTAGATGGGCAACAGAGAATCTACGAGCAGTACTTC. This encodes CASSLDGQQRIYEQYF.